Listed below are T cell receptor beta chains from one sample, sequenced in a study of cytomegalovirus exposure and HLA in healthy donors. Assay used: immunoSEQ multiplex PCR; TCRdb lists only in-frame clones, some missing. The sample shows 150,000 to 200,000 clones, approximately 72% of them seen only once. The sequencing sample was made of PBMCs. These receptors originate from a female donor in good health and CMV-seronegative. Each CDR3 is given with its conserved first and last residue. Each record gives: D gene, CDR3 length, clone size, J gene, V gene, CDR3 DNA, CDR3 protein. A D gene is named only where the DNA matches it firmly. Only some rows state a clone size, as once, few, many or a class for expanded clones.

>-|13|-|TRBJ1-6|TRBV18
TGTGCCACCGCAGACAGTACAAATTCACCCCTCCACTTT
CATADSTNSPLHF
>TRBD2|13|-|TRBJ2-5|TRBV7-2
TGTGCCAGCAACTCGGGGGGGGCAGAGACCCAGTACTTC
CASNSGGAETQYF
>-|14|-|TRBJ2-1|TRBV30
TGTGCCTGGAGAGGGGGGGGGAGGTACAATGAGCAGTTCTTC
CAWRGGGRYNEQFF
>TRBD1|15|-|TRBJ2-7|TRBV2
TGTGCCAGCAGAGGGGACAGGAGCTTCTCCTACGAGCAGTACTTC
CASRGDRSFSYEQYF
>-|17|-|TRBJ2-1|TRBV4-2
TGTGCCAGCAGCCAAATAGCCGGGACTCCCAATTACAATGAGCAGTTCTTC
CASSQIAGTPNYNEQFF
>TRBD2|13|-|TRBJ2-1|TRBV19
TGTGCCACAGCTAGCGGGGGAAACAATGAGCAGTTCTTC
CATASGGNNEQFF
>-|14|-|TRBJ1-1|TRBV9
TGTGCCAGCAGCACGCCAGGCGGGGGGACTGAAGCTTTCTTT
CASSTPGGGTEAFF
>TRBD1|14|-|TRBJ1-6|TRBV5-4
TGTGCCAGCAGCTGGGACAGACTAAATTCACCCCTCCACTTT
CASSWDRLNSPLHF
>TRBD2|15|-|TRBJ2-1|TRBV6-5
TGTGCCAGCAGTTCGCCGGGACTAGATCCTGGGGAGCAGTTCTTC
CASSSPGLDPGEQFF
>TRBD1|13|-|TRBJ1-1|TRBV6-5
TGTGCCAGCACCACGGACAGGGGGGCTGAAGCTTTCTTT
CASTTDRGAEAFF
>-|15|-|TRBJ1-5|TRBV4-1
TGCGCCAGCAGCCAAGAAGGACAGCGCAATCAGCCCCAGCATTTT
CASSQEGQRNQPQHF
>TRBD1|12|-|TRBJ1-1|TRBV13
TGTGCCAGCAGCTTAGGCCAGGGGGGAGCTTTCTTT
CASSLGQGGAFF
>-|12|-|TRBJ1-2|TRBV29-1
TGCAGCGTTGGCGGAGGGGCGGGGGGCTACACCTTC
CSVGGGAGGYTF
>-|11|few|TRBJ2-7|TRBV6-5
TGTGCCAGCCAAGGGGGCTACGAGCAGTACTTC
CASQGGYEQYF
>-|15|-|TRBJ2-7|TRBV6-5
TGTGCCAGCAGTTACTCGATTCACCCAGATTACGAGCAGTACTTC
CASSYSIHPDYEQYF
>-|13|-|TRBJ1-1|TRBV2
TGTGCCAGCAGCCTCAGCGAGGACACTGAAGCTTTCTTT
CASSLSEDTEAFF
>-|13|-|TRBJ2-2|TRBV30
TGTGCCTGGAACCAGGGGAACACCGGGGAGCTGTTTTTT
CAWNQGNTGELFF
>-|14|-|TRBJ1-6|TRBV5-1
TGCGCCAGCAGCATTAGAGTTTCTAATTCACCCCTCCACTTT
CASSIRVSNSPLHF
>TRBD1|14|-|TRBJ2-3|TRBV27
TGTGCCAGCAGTAAACAGGGGGCGACAGATACGCAGTATTTT
CASSKQGATDTQYF
>TRBD1|13|-|TRBJ2-1|TRBV30
TGTGCCTGGAAGGGGACAGGGGTGAATGAGCAGTTCTTC
CAWKGTGVNEQFF
>-|16|-|TRBJ2-2|TRBV2
TGTGCCAGCAGCAGAACAGGGATCCTTAACACCGGGGAGCTGTTTTTT
CASSRTGILNTGELFF
>-|16|few|TRBJ2-2|TRBV5-1
TGCGCCAGCAGCTTGGTGCCAGGTAGTGACACCGGGGAGCTGTTTTTT
CASSLVPGSDTGELFF
>TRBD2|16|once|TRBJ2-5|TRBV5-1
TGCGCCAGCAGCTTGGATCGGACTAGCGGGGGTGAGACCCAGTACTTC
CASSLDRTSGGETQYF
>-|16|-|TRBJ2-6|TRBV2
TGTGCCGCTCGGGGGGCCTTAAGCTCTGGGGCCAACGTCCTGACTTTC
CAARGALSSGANVLTF
>TRBD2|14|-|TRBJ2-5|TRBV30
TGTGCCTGGAGACCGCTAGCGGGGGGAGAGACCCAGTACTTC
CAWRPLAGGETQYF
>-|16|once|TRBJ1-1|TRBV6-5
TGTGCCAGCAGTTACCTAGGGAGCTCCCGGAACACTGAAGCTTTCTTT
CASSYLGSSRNTEAFF
>TRBD1|15|-|TRBJ1-1|TRBV18
TGTGCCAGCTCACCTGAGACAGGGGGCTTCGGGAGAGCTTTCTTT
CASSPETGGFGRAFF
>TRBD1|15|-|TRBJ1-3|TRBV6-5
TGTGCCAGCAGTGTCCCGACAGGGCCCGGAAACACCATATATTTT
CASSVPTGPGNTIYF
>TRBD1|18|-|TRBJ1-1|TRBV11-2
TGTGCCAGCAGCTTCGGAATCAGACAGGGGAGGATGAACACTGAAGCTTTCTTT
CASSFGIRQGRMNTEAFF